This record looks at one T cell receptor beta chain sequence and its context. This sample was taken from a study of control samples from healthy donors and cancer patients. Assay used: immunoSEQ multiplex PCR; TCRdb lists only in-frame clones, some missing. The data show 95,000 to 150,000 clones, around 88% seen once. CDR3 length: 14 amino acids. The germline V gene has CDR1 MNHEY and CDR2 SVGAGI. Trimming left V 2 bases short and J 0 bases short, with 7 bases between. The sequence came from a man aged 35 to 55 in good health. The material sequenced was blood. The chain joins TRBV6-5 to TRBJ1-2; D is possibly TRBD1 (5 bases). The DNA for the CDR3 is TGTGCCAGCAGTTACGACAGTGCTAACTATGGCTACACCTTC. It is translated as CASSYDSANYGYTF.